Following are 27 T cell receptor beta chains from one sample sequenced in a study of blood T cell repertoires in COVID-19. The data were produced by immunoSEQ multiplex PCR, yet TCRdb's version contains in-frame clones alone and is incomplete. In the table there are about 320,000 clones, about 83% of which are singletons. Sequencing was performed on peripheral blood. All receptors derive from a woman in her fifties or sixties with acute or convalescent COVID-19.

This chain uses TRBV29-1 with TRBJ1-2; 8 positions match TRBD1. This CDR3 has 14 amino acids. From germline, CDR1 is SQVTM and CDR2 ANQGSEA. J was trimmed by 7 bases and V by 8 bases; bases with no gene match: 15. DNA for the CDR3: TGCAGCCAGGGACCCCCGGGACAGGAATTTGGCTACACCTTC. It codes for CSQGPPGQEFGYTF.

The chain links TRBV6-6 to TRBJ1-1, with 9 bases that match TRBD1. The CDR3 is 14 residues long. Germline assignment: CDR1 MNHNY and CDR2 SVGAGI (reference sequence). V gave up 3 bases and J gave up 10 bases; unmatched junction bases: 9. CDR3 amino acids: CASSYQGQGVSAFF. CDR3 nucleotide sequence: TGTGCCAGCAGTTATCAGGGACAGGGAGTCTCAGCTTTCTTT.

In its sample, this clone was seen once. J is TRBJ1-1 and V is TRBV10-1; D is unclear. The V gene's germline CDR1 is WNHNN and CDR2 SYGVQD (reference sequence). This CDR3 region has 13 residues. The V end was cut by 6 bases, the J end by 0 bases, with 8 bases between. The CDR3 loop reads CASRKLLNTEAFF. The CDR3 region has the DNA TGCGCCAGCAGGAAACTCTTGAACACTGAAGCTTTCTTT.

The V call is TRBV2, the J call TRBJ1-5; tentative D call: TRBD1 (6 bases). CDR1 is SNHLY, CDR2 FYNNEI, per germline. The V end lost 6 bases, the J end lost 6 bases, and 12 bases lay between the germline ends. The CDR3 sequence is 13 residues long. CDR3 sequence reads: CASSSNRAQPQHF. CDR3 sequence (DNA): TGTGCCAGCAGCTCTAACAGGGCTCAGCCCCAGCATTTT.

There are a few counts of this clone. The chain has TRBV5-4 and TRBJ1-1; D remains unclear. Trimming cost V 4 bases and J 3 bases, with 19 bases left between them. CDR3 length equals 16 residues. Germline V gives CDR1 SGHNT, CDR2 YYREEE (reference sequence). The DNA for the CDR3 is TGTGCCAGCAGCCCCGGTGGCGGAAGAACGTACACTGAAGCTTTCTTT. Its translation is CASSPGGGRTYTEAFF.

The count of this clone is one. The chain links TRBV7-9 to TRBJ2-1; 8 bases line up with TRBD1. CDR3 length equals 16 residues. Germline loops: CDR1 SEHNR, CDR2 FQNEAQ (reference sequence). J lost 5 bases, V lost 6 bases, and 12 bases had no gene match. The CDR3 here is CASSTTGGALNNEQFF. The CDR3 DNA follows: TGTGCCAGCAGTACCACAGGGGGTGCCCTTAACAATGAGCAGTTCTTC.

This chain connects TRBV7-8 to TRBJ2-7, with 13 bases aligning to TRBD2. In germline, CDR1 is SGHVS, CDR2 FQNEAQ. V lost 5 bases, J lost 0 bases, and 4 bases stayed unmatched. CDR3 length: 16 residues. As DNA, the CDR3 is TGTGCCAGCAGCGGGGGACTAGCGGGGAGCTCCTACGAGCAGTACGTC. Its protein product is CASSGGLAGSSYEQYV.

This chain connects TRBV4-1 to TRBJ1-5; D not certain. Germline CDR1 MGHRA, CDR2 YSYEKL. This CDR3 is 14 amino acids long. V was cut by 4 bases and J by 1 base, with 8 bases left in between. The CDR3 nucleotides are TGCGCCAGCAGCCCACCGGAGAGCAATCAGCCCCAGCATTTT. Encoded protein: CASSPPESNQPQHF.

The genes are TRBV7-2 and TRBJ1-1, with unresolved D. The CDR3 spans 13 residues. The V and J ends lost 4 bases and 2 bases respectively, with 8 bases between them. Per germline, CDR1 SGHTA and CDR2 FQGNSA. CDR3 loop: CASSYAGNTEAFF. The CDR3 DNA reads TGTGCCAGCAGCTACGCGGGTAACACTGAAGCTTTCTTT.

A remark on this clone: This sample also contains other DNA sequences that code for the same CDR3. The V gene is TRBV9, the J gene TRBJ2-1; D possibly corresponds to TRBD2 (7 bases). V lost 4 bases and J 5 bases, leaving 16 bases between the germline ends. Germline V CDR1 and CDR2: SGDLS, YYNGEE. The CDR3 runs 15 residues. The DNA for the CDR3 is TGTGCCAGCAGCCCCCTTGCGGGGGACAACAATGAGCAGTTCTTC. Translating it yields CASSPLAGDNNEQFF.

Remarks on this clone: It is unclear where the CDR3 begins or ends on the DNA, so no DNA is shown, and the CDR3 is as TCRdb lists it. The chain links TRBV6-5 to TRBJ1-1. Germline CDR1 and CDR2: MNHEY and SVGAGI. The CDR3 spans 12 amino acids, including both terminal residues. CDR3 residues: CASSSSGPAVFF.

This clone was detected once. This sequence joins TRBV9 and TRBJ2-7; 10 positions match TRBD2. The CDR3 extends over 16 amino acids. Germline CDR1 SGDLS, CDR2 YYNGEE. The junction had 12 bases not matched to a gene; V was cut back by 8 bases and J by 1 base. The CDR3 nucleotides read TGTGCCAGTTCGAGAGGGGCTAGCGGGGGATCCTACGAGCAGTACTTC. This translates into CASSRGASGGSYEQYF.

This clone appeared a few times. The chain's CDR3 is CASSIGTGWVGQPQHF. The CDR3 DNA sequence: TGTGCCAGTAGTATCGGGACAGGGTGGGTCGGTCAGCCCCAGCATTTT. The chain joins TRBV19 to TRBJ1-5; 9 bases align to TRBD1. The CDR3 is made up of 16 amino acids. Germline V lookup: CDR1 LNHDA, CDR2 SQIVND (reference sequence). V lost 3 bases and J lost 6; bases outside the gene matches: 9.

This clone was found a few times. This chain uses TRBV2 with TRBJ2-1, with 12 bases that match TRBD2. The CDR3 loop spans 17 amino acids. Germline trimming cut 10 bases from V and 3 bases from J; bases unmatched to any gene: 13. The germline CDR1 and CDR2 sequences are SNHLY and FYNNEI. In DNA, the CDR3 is TGTGCCATACTAAACCAGCGGACTAGCGGGAACTACAATGAGCAGTTCTTC. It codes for CAILNQRTSGNYNEQFF.

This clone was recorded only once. CDR3 nucleotides: TGTGCCAGCTCACCACCGATCTTTACACTGGGCTGGTGGGTCGACCAAGAGACCCAGTACTTC. Amino acids: CASSPPIFTLGWWVDQETQYF. The rearrangement uses TRBV18 and TRBJ2-5; no firm D call. Trimming stripped 0 bases from V and 0 bases from J, with 26 bases between. In germline, CDR1 is KGHSH, CDR2 LQKENI. The CDR3 contains 21 residues.

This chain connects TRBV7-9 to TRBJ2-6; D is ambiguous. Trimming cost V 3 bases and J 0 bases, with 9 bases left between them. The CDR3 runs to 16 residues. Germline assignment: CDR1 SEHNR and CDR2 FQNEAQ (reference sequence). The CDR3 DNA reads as TGTGCCAGCAGCTTCAGCAGGCCCTCTGGGGCCAACGTCCTGACTTTC. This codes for CASSFSRPSGANVLTF.

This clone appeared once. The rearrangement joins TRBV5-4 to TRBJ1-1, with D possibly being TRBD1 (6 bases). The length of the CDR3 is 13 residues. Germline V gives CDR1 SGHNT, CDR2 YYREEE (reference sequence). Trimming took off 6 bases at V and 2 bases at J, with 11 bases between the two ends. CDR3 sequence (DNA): TGTGCCAGCAACTCGGGACAAAACACTGAAGCTTTCTTT. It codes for CASNSGQNTEAFF.

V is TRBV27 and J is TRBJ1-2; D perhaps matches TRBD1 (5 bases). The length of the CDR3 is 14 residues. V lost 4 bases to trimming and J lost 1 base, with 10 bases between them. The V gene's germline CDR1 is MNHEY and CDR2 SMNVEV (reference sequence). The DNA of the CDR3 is TGTGCCAGCAGTTCTCTGCAGGGTAACTATGGCTACACCTTC. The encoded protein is CASSSLQGNYGYTF.

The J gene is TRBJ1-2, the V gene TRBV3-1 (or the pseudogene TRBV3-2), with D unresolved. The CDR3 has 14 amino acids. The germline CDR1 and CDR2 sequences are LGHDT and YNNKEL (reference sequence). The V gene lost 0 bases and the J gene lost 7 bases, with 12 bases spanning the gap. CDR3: CASSQDDREAGYTF. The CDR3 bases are TGTGCCAGCAGCCAAGATGACCGGGAGGCTGGCTACACCTTC.

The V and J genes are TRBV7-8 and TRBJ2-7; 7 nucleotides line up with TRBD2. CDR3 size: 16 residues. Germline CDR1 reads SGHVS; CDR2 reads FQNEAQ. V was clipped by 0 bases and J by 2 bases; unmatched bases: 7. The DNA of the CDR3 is TGTGCCAGCAGCTTAGCGCGGTCTAGCGGACCCTACGAGCAGTACTTC. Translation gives CASSLARSSGPYEQYF.

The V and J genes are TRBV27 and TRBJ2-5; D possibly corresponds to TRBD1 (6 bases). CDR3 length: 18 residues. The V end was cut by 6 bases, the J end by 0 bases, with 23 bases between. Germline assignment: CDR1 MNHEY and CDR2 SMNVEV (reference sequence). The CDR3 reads CASSRHYPGHIDQETQYF. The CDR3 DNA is TGTGCCAGCAGCCGCCATTACCCGGGACACATAGACCAAGAGACCCAGTACTTC.

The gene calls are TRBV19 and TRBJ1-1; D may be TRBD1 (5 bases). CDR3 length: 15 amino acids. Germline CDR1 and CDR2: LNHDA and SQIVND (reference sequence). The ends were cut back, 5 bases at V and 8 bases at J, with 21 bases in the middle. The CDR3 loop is CASSPNRQKSKEAFF. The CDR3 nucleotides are TGTGCCAGTAGTCCGAATCGACAGAAGTCGAAGGAAGCTTTCTTT.

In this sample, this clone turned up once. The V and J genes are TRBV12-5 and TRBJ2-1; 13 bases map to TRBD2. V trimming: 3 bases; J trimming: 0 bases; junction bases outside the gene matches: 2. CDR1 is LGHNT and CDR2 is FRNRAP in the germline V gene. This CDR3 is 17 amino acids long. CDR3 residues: CASGFRTSGSSYNEQFF. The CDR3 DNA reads TGTGCTAGTGGTTTTCGGACTAGCGGGAGCTCCTACAATGAGCAGTTCTTC.

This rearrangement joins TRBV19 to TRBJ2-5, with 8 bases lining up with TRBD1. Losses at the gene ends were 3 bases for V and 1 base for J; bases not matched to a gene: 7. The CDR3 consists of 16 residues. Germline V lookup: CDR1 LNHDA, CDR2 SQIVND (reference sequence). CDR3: CASSIRPDRGQETQYF. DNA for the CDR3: TGTGCCAGTAGTATCCGCCCCGACAGGGGCCAAGAGACCCAGTACTTC. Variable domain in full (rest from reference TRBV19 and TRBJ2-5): DGGITQSPKYLFRKEGQNVTLSCEQNLNHDAMYWYRQDPGQGLRLIYYSQIVNDFQKGDIAEGYSVSREKKESFPLTVTSAQKNPTAFYLCASSIRPDRGQETQYFGPGTRLLVL.

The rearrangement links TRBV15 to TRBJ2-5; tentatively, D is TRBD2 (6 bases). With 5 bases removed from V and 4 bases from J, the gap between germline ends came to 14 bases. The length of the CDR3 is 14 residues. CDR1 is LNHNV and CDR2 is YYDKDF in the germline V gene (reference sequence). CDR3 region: CATSPGGDGETQYF. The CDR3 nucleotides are TGTGCCACCAGCCCCGGAGGGGATGGAGAGACCCAGTACTTC.

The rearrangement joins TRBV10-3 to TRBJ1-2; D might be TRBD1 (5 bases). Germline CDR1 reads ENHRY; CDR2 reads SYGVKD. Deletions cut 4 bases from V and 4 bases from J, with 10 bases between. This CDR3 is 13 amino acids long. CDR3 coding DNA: TGTGCCATCAGTGGGACACCTACCTATGGCTACACCTTC. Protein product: CAISGTPTYGYTF.

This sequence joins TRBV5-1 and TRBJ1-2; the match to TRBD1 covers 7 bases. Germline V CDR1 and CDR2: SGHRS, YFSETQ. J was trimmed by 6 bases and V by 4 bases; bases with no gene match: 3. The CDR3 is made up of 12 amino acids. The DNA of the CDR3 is TGCGCCAGCAGCCCTACAGGGGATGGCTACACCTTC. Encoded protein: CASSPTGDGYTF.